The rows below give T cell receptor beta chains drawn from one sample of a study of PD-1 blockade in classical Hodgkin lymphoma. Some clones are missing from TCRdb's copy, which holds only in-frame ones; the method was immunoSEQ multiplex PCR. Of around 13,000 clones listed, 82% are singletons. This specimen was peripheral blood mononuclear cells (PBMCs), taken at baseline. The receptors derive from a human donor with classical Hodgkin lymphoma. CDR3s leave out the opening cysteine and the closing phenylalanine or tryptophan.

>TRBV18
ASSPLLTGGQPQH
>TRBV11-2
ASSLDWGRASEQY
>TRBV27
ASSLIFPSNQPQH
>TRBV5-1
ASSPVGGGSNEQF
>TRBV2
ASSETTASYGYT
>TRBV5-1
ASSSEGDQPQH
>TRBV28
ASSLARWIREGDNEQF
>TRBV7-2
ASSLAGLNTGELF
>TRBV9
ASSVGQGTYEQY
>TRBV6-4
ASSDSTTGANVLT
>TRBV5-1
ASSLARGPTNEQY
>TRBV4-1
ASSQEGWEEYGYT
>TRBV27
ASSFRGSEKLF
>TRBV5-1
ASSLLGLSSYEQY
>TRBV11-2
ASSPDGQETQY
>TRBV5-4
ASSSGTGVAGELF
>TRBV28
ASRTSGALIYGYT
>TRBV4-1
ASSLLLAAKDTQY
>TRBV18
ASSSRGGRETQY